This paragraph reports one T cell receptor (beta chain). The read is 3 residues too short to cover the CDR3 end, so that end is filled in from the germline J gene. This record comes from a study of T cells in women clearing cervical HPV infection. V dropped 0 bases and J dropped 8; count of bases not matched to a gene: 10. Germline V gene sequence: CDR1 SGHNT, CDR2 YYREEE (reference sequence). The CDR3 runs to 16 residues. Repertoires were generated with immunoSEQ multiplex PCR, while TCRdb's copy carries only in-frame clones and drops some. With more than 40,000 clones in the sample, the ten largest clones hold approximately 0.98%.

Input material: blood buffy coat. The sequence derives from a woman between 18 and 69 years old with a cervical HPV16 infection that either progressed to CIN3+ or cleared (not recorded which). The V call is TRBV5-4, the J call TRBJ2-1, with TRBD2 matching over 8 bases. The CDR3 sequence is CASSLVGGGLGDEQFF. Incomplete CDR3 DNA: TGTGCCAGCAGCTTGGTCGGCGGGGGGCTGGGGGATGAG.